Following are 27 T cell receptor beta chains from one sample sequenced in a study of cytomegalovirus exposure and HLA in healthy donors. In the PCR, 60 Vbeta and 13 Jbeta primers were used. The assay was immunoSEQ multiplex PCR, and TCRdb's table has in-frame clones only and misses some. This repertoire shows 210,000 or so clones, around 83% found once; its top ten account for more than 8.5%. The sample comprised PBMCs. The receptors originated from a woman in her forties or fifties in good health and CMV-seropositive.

The CDR3 protein is CASSPLGLFRGGPQTGLEQYF. As DNA, the CDR3 is TGTGCCAGCTCACCACTGGGTCTGTTTCGGGGGGGCCCTCAGACGGGACTCGAGCAGTACTTC. This chain links TRBV18 with TRBJ2-7, with TRBD2 identical over 8 bases. From germline, CDR1 is KGHSH and CDR2 LQKENI. CDR3 size: 21 residues. Trimming removed 1 base from V and 6 bases from J; junction bases left unmatched: 26.

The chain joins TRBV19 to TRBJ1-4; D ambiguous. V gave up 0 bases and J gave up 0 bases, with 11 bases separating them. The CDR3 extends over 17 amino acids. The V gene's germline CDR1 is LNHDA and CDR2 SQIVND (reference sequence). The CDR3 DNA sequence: TGTGCCAGTAGTATAGATACCTACCGAGCAACTAATGAAAAACTGTTTTTT. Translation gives CASSIDTYRATNEKLFF.

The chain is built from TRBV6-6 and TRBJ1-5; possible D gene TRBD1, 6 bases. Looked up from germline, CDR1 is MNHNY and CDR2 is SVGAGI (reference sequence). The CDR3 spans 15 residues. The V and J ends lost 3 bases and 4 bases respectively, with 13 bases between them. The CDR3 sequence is CASSYEPGANQPQHF. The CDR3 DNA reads TGTGCCAGCAGTTATGAGCCAGGGGCTAATCAGCCCCAGCATTTT.

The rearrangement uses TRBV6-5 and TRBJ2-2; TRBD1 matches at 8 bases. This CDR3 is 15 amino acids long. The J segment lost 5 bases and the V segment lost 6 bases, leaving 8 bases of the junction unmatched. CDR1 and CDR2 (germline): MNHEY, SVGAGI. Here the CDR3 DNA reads TGTGCCAGCAGAACCCGGGACAGGACAACCGGGGAGCTGTTTTTT. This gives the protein CASRTRDRTTGELFF.

The CDR3 spells CASSSPGTALYEQYF. The CDR3 DNA sequence: TGTGCCAGCAGCTCCCCCGGGACAGCTCTATACGAGCAGTACTTC. This rearrangement joins TRBV7-2 to TRBJ2-7, with 7 bases lining up with TRBD1. There are 15 residues in the CDR3. The V gene end was trimmed by 4 bases and the J gene end by 4 bases; junction bases not matched to a gene: 10. The germline gives CDR1 SGHTA, CDR2 FQGNSA. Combining the CDR3 with reference TRBV7-2 and TRBJ2-7 gives the whole variable domain GAGVSQSPSNKVTEKGKDVELRCDPISGHTALYWYRQSLGQGLEFLIYFQGNSAPDKSGLPSDRFSAERTGGSVSTLTIQRTQQEDSAVYLCASSSPGTALYEQYFGPGTRLTVT.

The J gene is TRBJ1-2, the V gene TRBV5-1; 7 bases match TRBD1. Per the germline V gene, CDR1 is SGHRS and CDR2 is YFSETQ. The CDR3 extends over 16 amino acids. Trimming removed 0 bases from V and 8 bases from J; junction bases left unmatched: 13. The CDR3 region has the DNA TGCGCCAGCAGCTTGGGTGAAGGGCACAGGGGTCGAGGCTACACCTTC. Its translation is CASSLGEGHRGRGYTF.

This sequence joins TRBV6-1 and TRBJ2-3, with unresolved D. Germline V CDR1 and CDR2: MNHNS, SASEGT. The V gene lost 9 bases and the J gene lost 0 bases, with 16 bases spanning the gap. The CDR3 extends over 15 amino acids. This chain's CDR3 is CASTKTATSTDTQYF. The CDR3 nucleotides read TGTGCCAGTACCAAAACCGCGACTAGCACAGATACGCAGTATTTT.

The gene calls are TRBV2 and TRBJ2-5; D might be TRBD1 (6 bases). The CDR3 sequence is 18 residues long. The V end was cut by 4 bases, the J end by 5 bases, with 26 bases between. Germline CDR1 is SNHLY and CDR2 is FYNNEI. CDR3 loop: CASSVGGLGPKRGETQYF. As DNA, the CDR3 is TGTGCCAGCAGTGTAGGGGGTCTGGGCCCCAAAAGGGGGGAGACCCAGTACTTC.

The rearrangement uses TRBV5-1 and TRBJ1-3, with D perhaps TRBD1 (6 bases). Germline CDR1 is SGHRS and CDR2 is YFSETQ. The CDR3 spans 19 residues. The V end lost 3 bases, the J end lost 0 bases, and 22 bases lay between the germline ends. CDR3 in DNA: TGCGCCAGCAGCTCCGGGACAATCGCCTCCTTTTCCTCTGGAAACACCATATATTTT. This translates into CASSSGTIASFSSGNTIYF.

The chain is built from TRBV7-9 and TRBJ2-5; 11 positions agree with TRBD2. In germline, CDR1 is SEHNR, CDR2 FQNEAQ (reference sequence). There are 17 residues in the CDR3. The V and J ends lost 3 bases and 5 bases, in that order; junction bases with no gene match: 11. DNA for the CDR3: TGTGCCAGCAGCTTTTTTGTACTTAGCGGGGGGGCTGAGACCCAGTACTTC. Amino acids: CASSFFVLSGGAETQYF. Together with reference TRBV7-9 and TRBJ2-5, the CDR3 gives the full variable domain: DTGVSQNPRHKITKRGQNVTFRCDPISEHNRLYWYRQTLGQGPEFLTYFQNEAQLEKSRLLSDRFSAERPKGSFSTLEIQRTEQGDSAMYLCASSFFVLSGGAETQYFGPGTRLLVL.

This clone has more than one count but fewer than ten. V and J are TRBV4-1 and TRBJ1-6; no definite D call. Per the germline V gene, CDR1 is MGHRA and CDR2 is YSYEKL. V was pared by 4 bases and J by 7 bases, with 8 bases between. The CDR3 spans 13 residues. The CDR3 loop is CASSLLTNSPLHF. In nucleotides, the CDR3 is TGCGCCAGCAGCCTCCTGACAAATTCACCCCTCCACTTT.

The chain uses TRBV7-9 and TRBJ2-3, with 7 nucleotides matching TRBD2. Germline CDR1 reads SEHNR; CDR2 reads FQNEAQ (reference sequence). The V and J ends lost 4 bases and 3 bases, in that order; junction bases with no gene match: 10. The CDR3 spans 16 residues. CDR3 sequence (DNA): TGTGCCAGCAGCTCTCTGACTAGCTCTGGGACAGATACGCAGTATTTT. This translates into CASSSLTSSGTDTQYF.

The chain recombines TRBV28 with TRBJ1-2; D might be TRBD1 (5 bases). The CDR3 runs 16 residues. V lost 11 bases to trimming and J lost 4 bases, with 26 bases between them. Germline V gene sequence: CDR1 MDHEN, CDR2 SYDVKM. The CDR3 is CAGRPGGSERGYGYTF. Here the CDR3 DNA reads TGTGCCGGACGCCCCGGGGGTTCCGAACGGGGCTATGGCTACACCTTC.

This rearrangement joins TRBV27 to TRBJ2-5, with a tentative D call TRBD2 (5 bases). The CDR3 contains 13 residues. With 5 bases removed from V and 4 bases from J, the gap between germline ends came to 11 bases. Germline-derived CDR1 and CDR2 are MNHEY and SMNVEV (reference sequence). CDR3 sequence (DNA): TGTGCCAGCAGTCGAGTAGCGCGAGAGACCCAGTACTTC. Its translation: CASSRVARETQYF.

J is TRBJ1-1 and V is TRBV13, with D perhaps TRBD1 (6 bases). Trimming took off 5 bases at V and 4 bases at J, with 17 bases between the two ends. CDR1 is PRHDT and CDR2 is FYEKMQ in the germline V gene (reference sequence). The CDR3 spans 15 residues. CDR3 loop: CASSPPPRGRTEAFF. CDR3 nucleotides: TGTGCCAGCAGCCCGCCCCCCAGGGGTCGCACTGAAGCTTTCTTT.

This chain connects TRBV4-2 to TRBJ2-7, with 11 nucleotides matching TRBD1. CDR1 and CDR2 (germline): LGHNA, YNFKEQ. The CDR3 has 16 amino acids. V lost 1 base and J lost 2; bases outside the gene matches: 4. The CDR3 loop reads CASSQVGTGGAYEQYF. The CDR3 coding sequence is TGTGCCAGCAGCCAAGTCGGGACAGGGGGGGCCTACGAGCAGTACTTC.

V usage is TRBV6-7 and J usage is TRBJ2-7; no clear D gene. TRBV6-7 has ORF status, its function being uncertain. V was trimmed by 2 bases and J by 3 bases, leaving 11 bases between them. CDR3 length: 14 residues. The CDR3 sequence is CASSYGGGGYEQYF. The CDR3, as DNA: TGTGCCAGCAGTTACGGTGGCGGTGGCTACGAGCAGTACTTC.

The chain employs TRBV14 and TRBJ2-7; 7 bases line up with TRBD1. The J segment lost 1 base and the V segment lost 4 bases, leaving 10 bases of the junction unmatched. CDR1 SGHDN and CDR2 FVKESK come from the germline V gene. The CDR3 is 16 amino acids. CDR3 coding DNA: TGTGCCAGCAGCCGACAACACGGGACAGCGTCCTACGAGCAGTACTTC. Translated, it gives CASSRQHGTASYEQYF.

The CDR3: CASSVGLAGFQETQYF. The CDR3, as DNA: TGTGCCAGCAGCGTAGGGCTAGCGGGTTTCCAAGAGACCCAGTACTTC. V is TRBV9 and J is TRBJ2-5, with 8 positions matching TRBD2. CDR1 is SGDLS and CDR2 is YYNGEE in the germline V gene. V lost 0 bases, J lost 1 base, and 5 bases stayed unmatched. This CDR3 region has 16 residues.

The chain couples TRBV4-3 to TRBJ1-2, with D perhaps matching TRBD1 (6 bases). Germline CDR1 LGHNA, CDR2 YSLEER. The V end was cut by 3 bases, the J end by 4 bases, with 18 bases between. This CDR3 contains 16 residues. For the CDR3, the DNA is TGCGCCAGCAGCCAGGGGTTCACAGGGAGCTTCTATGGCTACACCTTC. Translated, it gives CASSQGFTGSFYGYTF.

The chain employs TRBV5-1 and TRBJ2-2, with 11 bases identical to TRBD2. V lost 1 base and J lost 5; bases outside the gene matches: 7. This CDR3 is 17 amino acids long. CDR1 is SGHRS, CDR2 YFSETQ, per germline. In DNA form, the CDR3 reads TGCGCCAGCAGCTTGAGTAGCGGGGGGGCCGGGACCGGGGAGCTGTTTTTT. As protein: CASSLSSGGAGTGELFF.

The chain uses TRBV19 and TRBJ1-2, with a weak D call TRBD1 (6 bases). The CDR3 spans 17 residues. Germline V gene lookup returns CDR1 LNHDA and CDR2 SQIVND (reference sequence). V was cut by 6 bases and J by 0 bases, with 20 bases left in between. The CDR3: CASRERGGRTANYGYTF. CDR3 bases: TGTGCCAGTAGAGAGAGAGGGGGACGGACTGCTAACTATGGCTACACCTTC. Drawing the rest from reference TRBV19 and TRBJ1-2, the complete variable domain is DGGITQSPKYLFRKEGQNVTLSCEQNLNHDAMYWYRQDPGQGLRLIYYSQIVNDFQKGDIAEGYSVSREKKESFPLTVTSAQKNPTAFYLCASRERGGRTANYGYTFGSGTRLTVV.

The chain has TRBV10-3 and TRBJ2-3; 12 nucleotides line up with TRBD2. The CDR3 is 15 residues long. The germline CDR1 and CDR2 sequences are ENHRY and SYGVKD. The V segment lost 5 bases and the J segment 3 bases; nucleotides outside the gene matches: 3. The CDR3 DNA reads TGTGCCATCAGTAGCACTAGCGGGGGGACAGATACGCAGTATTTT. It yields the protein CAISSTSGGTDTQYF.

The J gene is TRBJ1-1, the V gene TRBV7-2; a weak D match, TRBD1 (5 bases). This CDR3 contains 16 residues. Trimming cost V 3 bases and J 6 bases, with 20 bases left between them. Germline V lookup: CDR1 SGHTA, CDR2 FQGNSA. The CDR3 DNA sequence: TGTGCCAGCAGCTTGGTCGGTACAGGCGCTATCGCTGAAGCTTTCTTT. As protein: CASSLVGTGAIAEAFF. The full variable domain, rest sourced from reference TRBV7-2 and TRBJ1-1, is GAGVSQSPSNKVTEKGKDVELRCDPISGHTALYWYRQSLGQGLEFLIYFQGNSAPDKSGLPSDRFSAERTGGSVSTLTIQRTQQEDSAVYLCASSLVGTGAIAEAFFGQGTRLTVV.

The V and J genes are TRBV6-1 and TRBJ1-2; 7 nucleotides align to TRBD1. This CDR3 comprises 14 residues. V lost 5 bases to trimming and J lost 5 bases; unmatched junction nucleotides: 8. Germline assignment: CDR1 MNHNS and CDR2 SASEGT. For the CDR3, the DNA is TGTGCCAGCAGTCCCTCCGGGACAGATTATGGCTACACCTTC. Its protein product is CASSPSGTDYGYTF.

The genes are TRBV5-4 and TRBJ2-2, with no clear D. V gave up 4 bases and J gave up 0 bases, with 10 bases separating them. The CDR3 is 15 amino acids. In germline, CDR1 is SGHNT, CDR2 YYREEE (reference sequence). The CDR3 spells CASSPSLTNTGELFF. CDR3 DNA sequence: TGTGCCAGCAGCCCGTCCTTAACGAACACCGGGGAGCTGTTTTTT.

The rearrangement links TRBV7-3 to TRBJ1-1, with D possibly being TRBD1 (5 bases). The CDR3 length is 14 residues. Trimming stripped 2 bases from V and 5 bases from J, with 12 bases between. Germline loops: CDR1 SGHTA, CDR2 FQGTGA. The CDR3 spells CASSLFPGRTEAFF. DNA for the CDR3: TGTGCCAGCAGCTTATTCCCAGGGAGGACTGAAGCTTTCTTT.